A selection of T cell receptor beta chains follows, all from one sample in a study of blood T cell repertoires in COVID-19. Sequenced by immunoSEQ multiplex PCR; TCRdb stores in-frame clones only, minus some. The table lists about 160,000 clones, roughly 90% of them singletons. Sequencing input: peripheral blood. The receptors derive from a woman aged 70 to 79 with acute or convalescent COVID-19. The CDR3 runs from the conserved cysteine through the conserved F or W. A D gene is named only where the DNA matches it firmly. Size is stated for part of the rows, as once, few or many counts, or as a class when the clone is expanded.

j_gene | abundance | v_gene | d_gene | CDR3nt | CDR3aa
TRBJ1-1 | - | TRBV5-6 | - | TGTGCCAGCAGCTTGCTGGGCTCTGAAGCTTTCTTT | CASSLLGSEAFF
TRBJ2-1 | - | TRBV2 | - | TGTGCCAGCAGTGGCTGGCAGGGGTACAATGAGCAGTTCTTC | CASSGWQGYNEQFF
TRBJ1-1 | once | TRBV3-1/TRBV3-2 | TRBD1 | TGTGCCAGCAGCCAGGGACAGCCGAACACTGAAGCTTTCTTT | CASSQGQPNTEAFF
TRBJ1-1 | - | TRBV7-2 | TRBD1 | TGTGCCAGCAGCTCGACAGGGGGCAGGACTGAAGCTTTCTTT | CASSSTGGRTEAFF
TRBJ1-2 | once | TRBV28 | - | TGTGCCAGCAGTCCTGGACAGTTAGGGGACTATGGCTACACCTTC | CASSPGQLGDYGYTF
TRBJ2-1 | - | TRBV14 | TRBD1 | TGTGCCAGCAGCCGGGGAGCAGGGGGCATGTACAATGAGCAGTTCTTC | CASSRGAGGMYNEQFF
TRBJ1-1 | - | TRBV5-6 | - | TGTGCCAGCAGCTTGGCCCCGGGGATGAACACTGAAGCTTTCTTT | CASSLAPGMNTEAFF
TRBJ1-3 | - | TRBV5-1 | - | TGCGCCAGCAGCTTGTCGGCAGGGGATGGAAACACCATATATTTT | CASSLSAGDGNTIYF
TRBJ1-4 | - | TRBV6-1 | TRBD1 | TGTGCCAGCAGTGAAGGACAGGGTCGGCAACCGAGGTTT | CASSEGQGRQPRF
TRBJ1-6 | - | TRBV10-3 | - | TGTGCCATCAGCGGGGACACGGATAATTCACCCCTCCACTTT | CAISGDTDNSPLHF
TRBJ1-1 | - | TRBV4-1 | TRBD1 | TGCGCCAGCAGCCAAGGGGTTCGGACAGGGGGGGAAGTGGCTGAAGCTTTCTTT | CASSQGVRTGGEVAEAFF
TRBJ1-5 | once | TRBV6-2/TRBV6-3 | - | TGTGCCAGCAGTGGCGAACAGGGTTATCAGCCCCAGCATTTT | CASSGEQGYQPQHF
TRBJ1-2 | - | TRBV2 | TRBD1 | TGTGCCAGCAGTTCAAGAGGACAGGGCGGCGATGGCTACACCTTC | CASSSRGQGGDGYTF
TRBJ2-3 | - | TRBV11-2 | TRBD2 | TGTGCCAGCAGCTTAATTAGCGGGGGCACAGATACGCAGTATTTT | CASSLISGGTDTQYF
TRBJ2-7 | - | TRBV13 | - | TGTGCCAGCAGCTTAGTGAGCCACGAGCAGTACTTC | CASSLVSHEQYF
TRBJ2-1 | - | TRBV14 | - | TGTGCCAGCAGCCAACACACTACGCGCTCCTACAATGAGCAGTTCTTC | CASSQHTTRSYNEQFF
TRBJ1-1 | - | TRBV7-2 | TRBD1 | TGTGCCAGCAGCCTATATACAGGGGTGAACACTGAAGCTTTCTTT | CASSLYTGVNTEAFF
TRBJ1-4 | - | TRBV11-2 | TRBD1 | TGTGCCAGCAACGACAGGGGGCGGGAAGAAAAACTGTTTTTT | CASNDRGREEKLFF
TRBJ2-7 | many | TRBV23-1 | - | TGCGCCAGCAGTCAATTGTTACGGTTCCACTACGAGCAGTACTTC | CASSQLLRFHYEQYF
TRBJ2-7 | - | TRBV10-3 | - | TGTGCCATCAGTGAACCCGGGTCATCTGGCTACGAGCAGTACTTC | CAISEPGSSGYEQYF
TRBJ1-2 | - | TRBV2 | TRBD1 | TGTGCCAGCAGCGGACAGGGGAGCGGCTACACCTTC | CASSGQGSGYTF
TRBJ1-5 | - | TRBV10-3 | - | TGTGCCATCAGTGAGGGCAGGGGCGGCAATCAGCCCCAGCATTTT | CAISEGRGGNQPQHF
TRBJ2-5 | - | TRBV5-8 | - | TGTGCCAGCAGCTTTCGAACAGGTTTACAAGAGACCCAGTACTTC | CASSFRTGLQETQYF
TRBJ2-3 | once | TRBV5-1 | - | TGCGCCAGCAGCTTGTGGCGGGCCACAGATACGCAGTATTTT | CASSLWRATDTQYF
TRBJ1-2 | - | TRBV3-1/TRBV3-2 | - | TGTGCCAGCAGCTCGACAATGGGCTACACCTTC | CASSSTMGYTF
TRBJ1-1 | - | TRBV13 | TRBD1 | TGTGCCAGCAGCACCGGACAGGCACAGAACACTGAAGCTTTCTTT | CASSTGQAQNTEAFF
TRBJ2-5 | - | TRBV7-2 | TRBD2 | TGTGCCAGCAGCCAGGGACTAGCGGGAGGGCAAGAGACCCAGTACTTC | CASSQGLAGGQETQYF